One sample yielded the 24 T cell receptor beta chains listed below, sequenced in a study of T cells after yellow fever vaccination (dated by TCRdb to between 2018 and 2021). Library preparation used 5' RACE. The sample was run on an Illumina HiSeq 2500. TCRdb trimmed public reads at Q25 via fastp, called clones via MiXCR and kept in-frame beta chains. CDR3 protein duplicates are merged, each entry listing the most common genes and DNA. In all, the sample holds a few hundred thousand distinct CDR3 sequences, and roughly 7% of those were seen once. 18% of the sample is in the top ten clones. Sample treatment or condition, as interpreted from the label and publication: live attenuated yellow fever vaccine strain. Material: PBMCs, obtained about 49 days after the first yellow fever vaccination. The receptors were gathered from a young man who received the YFV17D yellow fever vaccine.

The genes are TRBV14 and TRBJ2-5; D may be TRBD2 (5 bases). The CDR3 spans 15 residues. The V gene's germline CDR1 is SGHDN and CDR2 FVKESK. Trimming removed 2 bases at V and 2 bases at J, with 12 bases between. The CDR3 loop is CASSQIGELQETQYF. The CDR3 region has the DNA TGTGCCAGCAGCCAAATCGGGGAGTTACAAGAGACCCAGTACTTC.

This clonotype was picked up a small number of times. The rearrangement joins TRBV27 to TRBJ2-3; possibly TRBD1 or TRBD2 for D (5 bases each). CDR1 MNHEY and CDR2 SMNVEV come from the germline V gene (reference sequence). The CDR3 is made up of 17 amino acids. Trimming stripped 8 bases from V and 1 base from J, with 22 bases between. The CDR3 DNA is TGTGCCAGCGGATTTCTGGGGGTTGAGTCCGGCACAGATACGCAGTATTTT. Residues: CASGFLGVESGTDTQYF.

This clonotype was recorded a few times. The rearrangement joins TRBV5-1 to TRBJ1-1; D unclear. V was pared by 0 bases and J by 1 base, with 7 bases between. Germline CDR1 and CDR2: SGHRS and YFSETQ. The CDR3 extends over 14 amino acids. In nucleotides, the CDR3 is TGCGCCAGCAGCTTGGTGGGGTCGAACACTGAAGCTTTCTTT. It translates to CASSLVGSNTEAFF. Full variable domain (outside the CDR3, taken from reference TRBV5-1 and TRBJ1-1): KAGVTQTPRYLIKTRGQQVTLSCSPISGHRSVSWYQQTPGQGLQFLFEYFSETQRNKGNFPGRFSGRQFSNSRSEMNVSTLELGDSALYLCASSLVGSNTEAFFGQGTRLTVV.

This clonotype was seen more than once but under ten times. The V gene is TRBV7-9, the J gene TRBJ2-3, with D perhaps matching TRBD2 (5 bases). There are 14 residues in the CDR3. The germline V gene encodes CDR1 SEHNR and CDR2 FQNEAQ (reference sequence). Trimming stripped 8 bases from V and 0 bases from J, with 12 bases between. The CDR3 sequence: CASFEGLSTDTQYF. The CDR3, as DNA: TGTGCCAGCTTTGAGGGTCTCAGCACAGATACGCAGTATTTT.

The genes are TRBV28 and TRBJ1-1; unclear D gene. Per germline, CDR1 MDHEN and CDR2 SYDVKM. Trimming removed 1 base from V and 3 bases from J, with 9 bases in between. The CDR3 totals 14 residues. DNA of the CDR3: TGTGCCAGCAGTTTATTAGGAGAATACACTGAAGCTTTCTTT. It yields the protein CASSLLGEYTEAFF.

This clonotype has a handful of counts. The chain uses TRBV27 and TRBJ2-2; no firm D call. Trimming pared 6 bases from V and 1 base from J, leaving 6 bases between. The CDR3 spans 13 residues. CDR1 and CDR2 from the germline V gene are MNHEY and SMNVEV (reference sequence). The CDR3 here is CASRPLNTGELFF. CDR3 coding DNA: TGTGCCAGCAGACCACTGAACACCGGGGAGCTGTTTTTT.

This clonotype was picked up a small number of times. The chain carries TRBV24-1 and TRBJ1-2; D possibly corresponds to TRBD1 (5 bases). CDR1 KGHDR and CDR2 SFDVKD come from the germline V gene. CDR3 length: 12 amino acids. Trimming took 10 bases from V and 4 from J, leaving 12 bases between them. CDR3: CATSEDSYGYTF. The DNA of the CDR3 is TGTGCCACTTCAGAAGACAGCTATGGCTACACCTTC.

This clonotype was seen ten or more times. The CDR3 region is CASSPADSPLHF. In DNA form, the CDR3 reads TGTGCCAGCAGCCCGGCTGATTCACCCCTCCACTTT. The gene calls are TRBV7-2 and TRBJ1-6; D ambiguous. This CDR3 region has 12 residues. CDR1 SGHTA and CDR2 FQGNSA come from the germline V gene. V lost 5 bases to trimming and J lost 8 bases, with 7 bases between them.

This clonotype occurred a few times. V is TRBV5-8 and J is TRBJ2-1; TRBD1 matches at 9 bases. This CDR3 comprises 14 residues. The germline V gene encodes CDR1 SGHTS and CDR2 YDEGEE. With 2 bases clipped from V and 5 bases from J, the junction kept 2 bases outside the gene matches. DNA for the CDR3: TGTGCCAGCAGCTTTGGGACAGGGAACAATGAGCAGTTCTTC. Its translation: CASSFGTGNNEQFF.

This clonotype has at least ten counts. The V gene is TRBV10-3, the J gene TRBJ2-3; 8 positions agree with TRBD2. The junction had 8 bases not matched to a gene; V was cut back by 0 bases and J by 6 bases. The CDR3 runs to 16 residues. The germline V gene encodes CDR1 ENHRY and CDR2 SYGVKD. The CDR3 region has the DNA TGTGCCATCAGTGAGTCGAGCGGGGGCCCCCCGGATACGCAGTATTTT. It specifies CAISESSGGPPDTQYF.

The chain carries TRBV7-2 and TRBJ2-3; D might be TRBD1 (6 bases). There are 16 residues in the CDR3. Trimming stripped 1 base from V and 0 bases from J, with 11 bases between. Per germline, CDR1 SGHTA and CDR2 FQGNSA. Here the CDR3 reads CASSLVSRGSTDTQYF. CDR3 coding DNA: TGTGCCAGCAGCTTAGTATCTAGGGGGAGCACAGATACGCAGTATTTT.

This clonotype has a count of ten or more. The V and J genes are TRBV12-3 or TRBV12-4 and TRBJ1-2; D is possibly TRBD1 (5 bases). This CDR3 comprises 13 residues. Deletions cut 6 bases from V and 3 bases from J, with 11 bases between. CDR3 DNA sequence: TGTGCCAGCAGCCAATCACAGGACTATGGCTACACCTTC. Residues: CASSQSQDYGYTF.

This clonotype has more than one count but fewer than ten. The rearrangement uses TRBV7-6 and TRBJ2-3, with TRBD2 identical over 10 bases. J lost 2 bases, V lost 6 bases, and 5 bases had no gene match. Germline-derived CDR1 and CDR2 are SGHVS and FNYEAQ. The CDR3 runs 15 residues. The CDR3 sequence is CASRITSGDTDTQYF. CDR3 nucleotide sequence: TGTGCCAGCAGAATCACTAGCGGGGACACAGATACGCAGTATTTT.

This clonotype was seen ten or more times. This chain joins TRBV29-1 and TRBJ2-1; D is uncertain. The CDR3 is 11 amino acids. V lost 3 bases to trimming and J lost 5 bases, with 5 bases between them. Germline loops: CDR1 SQVTM, CDR2 ANQGSEA. The CDR3 bases are TGCAGCGTTGATGAGAACAATGAGCAGTTCTTC. This sequence encodes CSVDENNEQFF.

This clonotype was observed a handful of times. V usage is TRBV19 and J usage is TRBJ1-1; D not certain. Germline CDR1 and CDR2: LNHDA and SQIVND (reference sequence). Trimming stripped 7 bases from V and 6 bases from J, with 15 bases between. The CDR3 is 13 residues long. The CDR3 here is CASMRLGSPEAFF. As DNA, the CDR3 is TGTGCCAGTATGCGGCTTGGCAGCCCTGAAGCTTTCTTT.

The table lists this clonotype with a few counts. The chain joins TRBV4-3 to TRBJ2-3, with 11 bases lining up with TRBD2. V was clipped by 0 bases and J by 7 bases; unmatched bases: 3. From germline, CDR1 is LGHNA and CDR2 YSLEER. The CDR3 covers 15 residues. The chain's CDR3 is CASSQDSSGGNTQYF. The DNA of the CDR3 is TGCGCCAGCAGCCAAGATTCTAGCGGGGGGAATACGCAGTATTTT.

This clonotype was recorded at least ten times. The chain carries TRBV7-6 and TRBJ2-3; D is possibly TRBD1 (6 bases). V shed 1 base and J shed 5 bases, with 16 bases lying between them. Germline lookup yields CDR1 SGHVS and CDR2 FNYEAQ. There are 16 residues in the CDR3. Here the CDR3 DNA reads TGTGCCAGCAGCTTAGAGTTTTGGGGGCCGGGAGATACGCAGTATTTT. This translates into CASSLEFWGPGDTQYF.

The chain has TRBV6-2 or TRBV6-3 and TRBJ2-5; D unresolved. The CDR3 spans 14 residues. Trimming left V 6 bases short and J 2 bases short, with 13 bases between. Germline values: CDR1 MNHEY, CDR2 SVGEGT. The chain's CDR3 is CASSLQSPQETQYF. The CDR3 region has the DNA TGTGCCAGCAGCCTACAGAGCCCTCAAGAGACCCAGTACTTC.

This clonotype showed up many times. The chain couples TRBV5-1 to TRBJ2-1, with TRBD1 identical over 8 bases. The CDR3 is made up of 14 amino acids. Losses at the gene ends were 4 bases for V and 7 bases for J; bases not matched to a gene: 7. Germline CDR1 is SGHRS and CDR2 is YFSETQ. The DNA of the CDR3 is TGCGCCAGCAGCCCCGGACAGGGATGGAATGAGCAGTTCTTC. Encoded protein: CASSPGQGWNEQFF.

The CDR3 DNA reads as TGTGCCAGCAGCTTAAAAGCCGCTGGAACCCTCCCAGATACGCAGTATTTT. It encodes CASSLKAAGTLPDTQYF. The chain is built from TRBV7-3 and TRBJ2-3, with D unresolved. The germline V gene encodes CDR1 SGHTA and CDR2 FQGTGA. V was shortened by 1 base and J by 4 bases, with 18 bases between the two germline ends. There are 17 residues in the CDR3.

The V gene is TRBV11-1, the J gene TRBJ2-2; TRBD1 matches 10 bases. The V segment lost 6 bases and the J segment 2 bases; nucleotides outside the gene matches: 15. CDR3 length: 19 residues. Germline-derived CDR1 and CDR2 are SGHAT and FQDESV (reference sequence). Here the CDR3 DNA reads TGTGCCAGCAGATGGGGACAGGGGCCTCCCCTTAGAAACACCGGGGAGCTGTTTTTT. Translating it yields CASRWGQGPPLRNTGELFF. The whole variable domain, filled in from reference TRBV11-1 and TRBJ2-2, reads EAEVAQSPRYKITEKSQAVAFWCDPISGHATLYWYRQILGQGPELLVQFQDESVVDDSQLPKDRFSAERLKGVDSTLKIQPAELGDSAMYLCASRWGQGPPLRNTGELFFGEGSRLTVL.

This rearrangement joins TRBV4-3 to TRBJ2-1; 8 bases map to TRBD2. Trimming removed 0 bases from V and 2 bases from J; junction bases left unmatched: 3. CDR1 is LGHNA and CDR2 is YSLEER in the germline V gene. The CDR3 covers 16 residues. This CDR3 reads CASSQDVAGTYNEQFF. The CDR3 DNA reads as TGCGCCAGCAGCCAAGATGTAGCGGGGACCTACAATGAGCAGTTCTTC.

Many counts were recorded for this clonotype. The chain has TRBV20-1 and TRBJ2-5; D call uncertain. The germline CDR1 and CDR2 sequences are DFQATT and SNEGSKA (reference sequence). This CDR3 comprises 12 residues. V lost 1 base and J lost 1, with 4 bases in between. The CDR3 reads CSARATQETQYF. In nucleotides, the CDR3 is TGCAGTGCTAGAGCAACCCAAGAGACCCAGTACTTC.

The chain couples TRBV20-1 to TRBJ1-5, with no clear D. CDR1 and CDR2 (germline): DFQATT, SNEGSKA (reference sequence). This CDR3 has 14 amino acids. Trimming shortened V by 6 bases and J by 5 bases, and 17 bases separated the two germline ends. This chain's CDR3 is CSASPNSGDQPQHF. The CDR3 region has the DNA TGCAGTGCAAGTCCGAACAGCGGGGATCAGCCCCAGCATTTT.